This note documents a single T cell receptor beta chain sequence. Its cognate antigen is unknown. The source of the sample is a study of T cell responses to AZD1222 COVID-19 vaccine. Overall study findings and caveats: Mostly white British, mostly female donors; authors suggested clonal diversity may be underestimated.

Germline V gene lookup returns CDR1 SGHRS and CDR2 YFSETQ. This CDR3 is 17 amino acids long. The V segment lost 3 bases and the J segment 3 bases; nucleotides outside the gene matches: 9. The data were produced by immunoSEQ multiplex PCR, yet TCRdb's version contains in-frame clones alone and is incomplete. Among roughly 150,000 clones listed, roughly 90% were seen once. This chain joins TRBV5-1 and TRBJ2-3; 11 bases align to TRBD2. The TCR sequence derives from an adult in good health. This material consisted of peripheral blood, taken on day 0 of AZD1222 vaccination. The CDR3 sequence is CASSSGTGLAETDTQYF. CDR3 in DNA: TGCGCCAGCAGCTCAGGAACGGGACTAGCGGAAACAGATACGCAGTATTTT.